Within the sample, the clone carrying this TCR beta chain is medium-sized (0.01 to 0.1%). It was from roughly 20-30 mg of unsorted bulk tissue that RNA and DNA were co-extracted. The data stem from a study of tumor-infiltrating lymphocytes in primary liver carcinoma. TCR beta cDNA came from approximately 540 ng total RNA, primed with a constant-region primer. Three rounds of nested multiplex PCR with slightly modified ARM-PCR produced TCR beta libraries. The opening two PCR rounds, about 10 cycles each, paired TRBV1-TRBV30 forward primers with a C-beta reverse primer. Each CDR3 protein gets one entry after TCRdb re-called the multiplex PCR reads with MiXCR. The profile shows roughly 78,000 distinct CDR3 sequences, over 70% of them singletons. This CDR3 is built from 16 residues. Germline V gene sequence: CDR1 SGHVS, CDR2 FQNEAQ. V lost 4 bases, J lost 3 bases, and 8 bases stayed unmatched.

Sequenced input: liver tumor tissue from sampling region 4. The subset here: tumor region T4, right-lateral pole. The origin of this receptor is a woman aged 60-70 years with primary liver carcinoma and hepatitis B virus infection. The chain combines TRBV7-8 with TRBJ2-7; 11 positions agree with TRBD2. The CDR3 region is CASSSSGLAVYYEQYF. Written as DNA, the CDR3 is TGTGCCAGCAGCTCATCGGGACTAGCGGTTTACTACGAGCAGTACTTC. The whole variable domain, remainder taken from reference TRBV7-8 and TRBJ2-7, is GAGVSQSPRYKVAKRGQDVALRCDPISGHVSLFWYQQALGQGPEFLTYFQNEAQLDKSGLPSDRFFAERPEGSVSTLKIQRTQQEDSAVYLCASSSSGLAVYYEQYFGPGTRLTVT.